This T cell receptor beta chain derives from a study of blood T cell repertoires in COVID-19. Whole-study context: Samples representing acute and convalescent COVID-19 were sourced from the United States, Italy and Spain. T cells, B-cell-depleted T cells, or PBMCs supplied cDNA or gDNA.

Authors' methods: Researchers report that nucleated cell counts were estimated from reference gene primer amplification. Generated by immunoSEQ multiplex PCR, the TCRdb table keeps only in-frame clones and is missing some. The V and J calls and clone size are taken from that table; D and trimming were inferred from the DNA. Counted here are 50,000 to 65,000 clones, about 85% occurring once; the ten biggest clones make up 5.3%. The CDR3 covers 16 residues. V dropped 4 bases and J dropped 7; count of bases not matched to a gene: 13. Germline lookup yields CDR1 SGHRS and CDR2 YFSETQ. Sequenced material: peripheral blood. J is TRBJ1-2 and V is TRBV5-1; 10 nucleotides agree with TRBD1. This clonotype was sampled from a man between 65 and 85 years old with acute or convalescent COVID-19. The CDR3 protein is CASSALPGTGVGGYTF. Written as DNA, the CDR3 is TGCGCCAGCAGCGCCCTACCCGGGACAGGGGTCGGTGGCTACACCTTC.